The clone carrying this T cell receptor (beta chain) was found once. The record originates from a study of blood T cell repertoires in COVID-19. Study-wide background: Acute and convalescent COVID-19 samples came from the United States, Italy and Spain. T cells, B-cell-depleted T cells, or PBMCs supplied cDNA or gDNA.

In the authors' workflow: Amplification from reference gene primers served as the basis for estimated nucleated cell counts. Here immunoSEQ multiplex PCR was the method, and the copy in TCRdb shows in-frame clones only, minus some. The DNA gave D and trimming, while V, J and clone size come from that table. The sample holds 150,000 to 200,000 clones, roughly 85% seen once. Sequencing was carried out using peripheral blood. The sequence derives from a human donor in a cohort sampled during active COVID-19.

CDR3 sequence reads: CASRDRAQGEQFF. For the CDR3, the DNA is TGTGCCAGCCGGGACAGGGCTCAAGGTGAGCAGTTCTTC. This chain uses TRBV27 with TRBJ2-1, with 9 bases fitting TRBD1. Germline V gives CDR1 MNHEY, CDR2 SMNVEV (reference sequence). Unmatched junction bases numbered 8, after V lost 8 bases and J lost 9 bases. The CDR3 runs to 13 residues.